Listed here are 17 T cell receptor beta chains from one sample, sequenced in a study of beta chain features in type 1 diabetes. Reverse transcribing all isolated RNA meant expressed TCRB transcripts were sequenced. The protocol was immunoSEQ multiplex PCR, while the TCRdb copy is restricted to in-frame clones and leaves out a portion. The sample lists approximately 400,000 clones, about 15% occurring once. Sequencing was carried out using naive CD4+ T cells from blood. Source of these receptors: a woman aged 18-29 years in good health.

The CDR3 sequence is CASSQEPTHGGGLETQYF. CDR3 bases: TGCGCCAGCAGCCAAGAACCTACGCACGGAGGGGGCTTGGAGACCCAGTACTTC. This sequence joins TRBV4-3 and TRBJ2-5; tentatively, D is TRBD1 (7 bases). The CDR3 is 18 amino acids. Trimming shortened V by 0 bases and J by 5 bases, and 22 bases separated the two germline ends. The germline V gene has CDR1 LGHNA and CDR2 YSLEER.

This clone occurred a few times. The chain joins TRBV18 to TRBJ2-6, with D hard to call. CDR3 length: 15 amino acids. Germline V gene lookup returns CDR1 KGHSH and CDR2 LQKENI. V lost 1 base to trimming and J lost 1 base, with 5 bases between them. The CDR3 here is CASSPQYSGANVLTF. The CDR3 nucleotides read TGTGCCAGCTCACCACAATATTCTGGGGCCAACGTCCTGACTTTC. The full variable domain, completed using reference TRBV18 and TRBJ2-6, is NAGVMQNPRHLVRRRGQEARLRCSPMKGHSHVYWYRQLPEEGLKFMVYLQKENIIDESGMPKERFSAEFPKEGPSILRIQQVVRGDSAAYFCASSPQYSGANVLTFGAGSRLTVL.

The chain links TRBV5-8 to TRBJ1-5; D is unclear. Trimming left V 1 base short and J 0 bases short, with 5 bases between. Germline CDR1 is SGHTS and CDR2 is YDEGEE. This CDR3 has 14 residues. In DNA form, the CDR3 reads TGTGCCAGCAGCTTGCCCTATAGCAATCAGCCCCAGCATTTT. Protein sequence: CASSLPYSNQPQHF.

This chain connects TRBV6-6 to TRBJ2-7; a weak D match, TRBD1 (5 bases). The CDR3 spans 15 residues. Deletions cut 1 base from V and 2 bases from J, with 12 bases between. Germline assignment: CDR1 MNHNY and CDR2 SVGAGI (reference sequence). CDR3: CASSYFPDTTYEQYF. The DNA of the CDR3 is TGTGCCAGCAGTTACTTTCCGGACACGACCTACGAGCAGTACTTC.

This clone was observed a handful of times. V gene TRBV27 combines with J gene TRBJ2-2; 12 bases agree with TRBD2. This CDR3 spans 16 amino acids. J gave up 3 bases and V 7 bases, and 6 bases lay outside the gene matches. Germline CDR1 is MNHEY and CDR2 is SMNVEV (reference sequence). The CDR3 DNA reads TGTGCCAGCATTCCTAGCGGGAGGGTGGACACCGGGGAGCTGTTTTTT. It translates to CASIPSGRVDTGELFF.

V gene TRBV7-3 combines with J gene TRBJ2-1; 7 bases agree with TRBD1. CDR3 size: 14 residues. V dropped 2 bases and J dropped 9; count of bases not matched to a gene: 7. Looked up from germline, CDR1 is SGHTA and CDR2 is FQGTGA. This chain's CDR3 is CASSLGRGRREQFF. In nucleotides, the CDR3 is TGTGCCAGCAGCTTAGGTAGGGGGCGGCGTGAGCAGTTCTTC.

This chain uses TRBV30 with TRBJ1-1; D perhaps matches TRBD1 (5 bases). The CDR3 length is 15 residues. Germline V gene data show CDR1 as GTSNPN and CDR2 as SVGIG (reference sequence). V was clipped by 3 bases and J by 0 bases, with 14 bases between them. The CDR3 DNA sequence: TGTGCCTGGAGAGGCAGGACACCAATGAACACTGAAGCTTTCTTT. This encodes CAWRGRTPMNTEAFF. The whole variable domain, filled in from reference TRBV30 and TRBJ1-1, reads SQTIHQWPATLVQPVGSPLSLECTVEGTSNPNLYWYRQAAGRGLQLLFYSVGIGQISSEVPQNLSASRPQDRQFILSSKKLLLSDSGFYLCAWRGRTPMNTEAFFGQGTRLTVV.

This chain connects TRBV10-3 to TRBJ1-5, with TRBD1 matching over 10 bases. J was trimmed by 2 bases and V by 6 bases; bases with no gene match: 1. The CDR3 is made up of 14 amino acids. CDR1 and CDR2 from the germline V gene are ENHRY and SYGVKD. The CDR3, as DNA: TGTGCCATCAGAGGGACAGGGGGCAATCAGCCCCAGCATTTT. Its protein product is CAIRGTGGNQPQHF.

The chain has TRBV7-8 and TRBJ2-5; D is possibly TRBD1 (6 bases). The CDR3 loop spans 14 amino acids. Germline V gene data show CDR1 as SGHVS and CDR2 as FQNEAQ. The V and J ends lost 4 bases and 2 bases respectively, with 11 bases between them. The CDR3 loop is CASSSPGQQETQYF. CDR3 DNA: TGTGCCAGCAGCTCTCCGGGACAACAAGAGACCCAGTACTTC. Based on the CDR3 plus reference TRBV7-8 and TRBJ2-5, the full variable domain is GAGVSQSPRYKVAKRGQDVALRCDPISGHVSLFWYQQALGQGPEFLTYFQNEAQLDKSGLPSDRFFAERPEGSVSTLKIQRTQQEDSAVYLCASSSPGQQETQYFGPGTRLLVL.

The chain uses TRBV4-2 and TRBJ2-7, with 8 bases identical to TRBD2. This CDR3 is built from 16 residues. Germline V gene data show CDR1 as LGHNA and CDR2 as YNFKEQ. V dropped 0 bases and J dropped 3; count of bases not matched to a gene: 7. The CDR3 loop reads CASSQDPGLGNYEQYF. As DNA, the CDR3 is TGTGCCAGCAGCCAAGATCCGGGACTAGGAAACTACGAGCAGTACTTC.

This clone appeared a few times. This chain links TRBV4-3 with TRBJ2-2; 10 positions agree with TRBD2. The germline V gene encodes CDR1 LGHNA and CDR2 YSLEER. V shed 4 bases, J shed 6 bases, and the junction held 11 bases outside the gene matches. CDR3 length: 17 residues. CDR3 protein: CASSPLAGGSGAGELFF. CDR3 nucleotide sequence: TGCGCCAGCAGCCCATTAGCGGGAGGAAGTGGGGCCGGGGAGCTGTTTTTT.

The table lists this clone with a few counts. CDR3 in DNA: TGTGCCAGCAGTTTTGGCGGGAGGGTTCAAGAGACCCAGTACTTC. Amino acids: CASSFGGRVQETQYF. The chain is built from TRBV28 and TRBJ2-5, with TRBD2 matching over 9 bases. The CDR3 is made up of 15 amino acids. Germline assignment: CDR1 MDHEN and CDR2 SYDVKM. V was clipped by 3 bases and J by 2 bases; unmatched bases: 4.

This chain uses TRBV7-2 with TRBJ2-1; tentatively, D is TRBD1 (6 bases). Germline CDR1 and CDR2: SGHTA and FQGNSA. V was pared by 5 bases and J by 7 bases, with 15 bases between. The length of the CDR3 is 14 residues. The DNA for the CDR3 is TGTGCCAGCAGCCCTCCCGACAGGTTGAATGAGCAGTTCTTC. Protein product: CASSPPDRLNEQFF.

The chain uses TRBV29-1 and TRBJ2-1; 12 positions match TRBD2. V shed 0 bases and J 8 bases; nucleotides not matched to a gene: 5. This CDR3 has 15 amino acids. Per germline, CDR1 SQVTM and CDR2 ANQGSEA. The CDR3 sequence: CSVEDITSGRYEQFF. CDR3 in DNA: TGCAGCGTTGAAGATATCACTAGCGGGAGGTATGAGCAGTTCTTC.

The genes are TRBV2 and TRBJ1-1, with a possible D match to TRBD1 (6 bases). The CDR3 has 14 residues. V shed 5 bases and J shed 1 base, with 11 bases lying between them. Germline values: CDR1 SNHLY, CDR2 FYNNEI. DNA of the CDR3: TGTGCCAGCAGTCCGGGACATTCGAACACTGAAGCTTTCTTT. It is translated as CASSPGHSNTEAFF. Together with reference TRBV2 and TRBJ1-1, the CDR3 gives the full variable domain: EPEVTQTPSHQVTQMGQEVILRCVPISNHLYFYWYRQILGQKVEFLVSFYNNEISEKSEIFDDQFSVERPDGSNFTLKIRSTKLEDSAMYFCASSPGHSNTEAFFGQGTRLTVV.

This clone came up a few times. V and J are TRBV4-2 and TRBJ2-3, with D possibly being TRBD1 (6 bases). Trimming shortened V by 2 bases and J by 2 bases, and 14 bases separated the two germline ends. Germline lookup yields CDR1 LGHNA and CDR2 YNFKEQ. The CDR3 consists of 16 residues. The CDR3 DNA follows: TGTGCCAGCAGCCAAAACACTAGGACAGCCACAGATACGCAGTATTTT. This sequence encodes CASSQNTRTATDTQYF.

The V and J genes are TRBV29-1 and TRBJ1-1; D is perhaps TRBD1 (6 bases). This CDR3 comprises 16 residues. V was trimmed by 7 bases and J by 1 base, leaving 22 bases between them. The germline gives CDR1 SQVTM, CDR2 ANQGSEA. The CDR3 region is CSGQWDTVPPNTEAFF. Here the CDR3 DNA reads TGCAGCGGACAGTGGGACACCGTTCCTCCGAACACTGAAGCTTTCTTT. Full variable domain (missing parts from reference TRBV29-1 and TRBJ1-1): SAVISQKPSRDICQRGTSLTIQCQVDSQVTMMFWYRQQPGQSLTLIATANQGSEATYESGFVIDKFPISRPNLTFSTLTVSNMSPEDSSIYLCSGQWDTVPPNTEAFFGQGTRLTVV.